This T cell receptor beta chain was identified during a study of cytomegalovirus exposure and HLA in healthy donors (dated by TCRdb to about 2017). In the study overall: The roughly 700 repertoires of the first cohort and the approximately 130 validation repertoires were produced on the same platform, according to a later analysis. The study aimed to test whether cataloging public T cell receptors could reveal signatures of past pathogen exposure. In addition to the first cohort of several hundred subjects, a separate validation cohort of 100 to 150 different subjects was used. To predict cytomegalovirus infection status, the study brought together high-throughput TCR immunosequencing, statistical association of individual TCRs with disease status, and machine learning.

Donors formed part of the validation cohort, which comprised 120 subjects and was distinct from the first cohort of 666 subjects. Libraries were made using the immunoSEQ multiplex PCR assay. From the authors' description of their analysis: To diagnose cytomegalovirus status from the catalog of TCR beta chain sequences, a statistical classification framework was built. The table was pulled from immuneACCESS by TCRdb, which kept in-frame rearrangements only. Such tables lose some clones; where checked, under half of the loss comes from unresolved V genes, and the rest has no known cause. V and J calls and clone size are copied from that table; D and trimming were computed from the DNA. Within this sample are around 150,000 clones, with approximately 87% of them counted one time only. Approximately 5% of the sample is in the top ten clones. On the study overall, not on this receptor specifically: The study listed 164 TCR beta chains as associated with cytomegalovirus. Across donors, most TCR sequences were observed very rarely, whereas some public TCRs were present in many individuals. A later analysis lacked HLA typing for the validation cohort, so it scored co-occurrence in that cohort across all 110 or so repertoires. In vitro tests confirmed that a few of the cytomegalovirus-associated TCR beta chains recognize cytomegalovirus antigens. According to the authors, the approach could potentially be generalized to other disease states and immunological phenotypes. The classifier was reported to diagnose cytomegalovirus status with high specificity and sensitivity in both the original cohort and the validation cohort. A later analysis found that TCRs clustered in the first cohort also tended to co-occur in the 100 to 150 validation repertoires, with just under 95% of cluster scores above 0.

The CDR3 sequence holds 12 residues, the cysteine and phenylalanine included. Only the CDR3 DNA stays, 36 bases, in frame from base 1. V gives up 4 bases and J gives up 2 bases, and the segment between their germline ends measures 6 bases. Reading the germline V gene (reference sequence) gives CDR1 MNHEY and CDR2 SMNVEV. As concerns this clone: Its antigen is currently not known. The sample holds no much larger clone one base away, and base qualities are not on file.

The receptor chain draws on TRBV27 and TRBJ2-7, with the D gene uncertain. The TCR sequence derives from a woman aged 30 to 39 in good health and CMV-seronegative. The sample consisted of PBMCs. The DNA sequence is as follows: TGTGCCAGCAGTTCAAATACCTACGAGCAGTACTTC. Translated, it reads CASSSNTYEQYF.